The source of this T cell receptor (beta chain) is a study of blood T cell repertoires in COVID-19. As for the study in general: The United States, Italy and Spain were the sources of the acute and convalescent COVID-19 samples. Sources were T cells, B-cell-depleted T cells, or PBMCs; the material itself was cDNA or gDNA.

The CDR3 is 18 amino acids. Germline assignment: CDR1 MGHRA and CDR2 YSYEKL. J was trimmed by 0 bases and V by 4 bases; bases with no gene match: 12. As originally analysed: Amplified reference gene primers provided the basis for estimating nucleated cell counts. The table came from immunoSEQ multiplex PCR; TCRdb's copy has only in-frame clones and leaves some out. V, J and clone size are taken as reported in that table, and D and trimming were inferred from the DNA itself. The sample has some 150,000 clones, 75% to 90% seen once. The gene calls are TRBV4-1 and TRBJ1-3; 7 bases fit TRBD1. The clonotype originates from a human donor in a cohort sampled during active COVID-19. Input material: peripheral blood. This chain's CDR3 is CASSLAPGGLNSGNTIYF. CDR3 coding DNA: TGCGCCAGCAGCCTCGCTCCAGGGGGTCTGAACTCTGGAAACACCATATATTTT.